The clone carrying this TCR beta chain counts as medium-sized. Its antigen is undetermined. This entry belongs to a study of human T cells and chemical hapten exposure. Findings of the study overall: Expanded TCRs grouped into significantly more large CDR3 similarity clusters than controls produced. A positive correlation with patch test score was shown by PT1 expanded TCR counts.

CDR1 and CDR2 (germline): MGHRA, YSYEKL. V lost 0 bases to trimming and J lost 0 bases, with 9 bases between them. This CDR3 is built from 16 residues. TCRdb reprocessed the RACE reads via MiXCR and lists one record per CDR3 protein. The sample contains 30,000 to 40,000 distinct CDR3 sequences, over 9.5% of which appear only once. The sample's time point: patch test 3, about 24 weeks after DPC sensitization. As for treatment: therapeutic diphenylcyclopropenone sensitization with weekly scalp DPC. Total RNA was extracted from unfractionated whole blood. Phlebotomy was performed prior to application of every patch test.

This chain joins TRBV4-1 and TRBJ1-3; D call uncertain. The receptor's source is a woman aged 40 to 50 with alopecia areata. Some clones in this sample may be carry-over from other donors' samples. The sample consisted of whole blood, taken in connection with sensitization to the hapten diphenylcyclopropenone (DPC). The CDR3 is CASSQELANSGNTIYF. CDR3 nucleotides: TGCGCCAGCAGCCAAGAACTCGCCAACTCTGGAAACACCATATATTTT.